These T cell receptor beta chains were read from a single sample in a study of spatial heterogeneity in lung cancer. Using its own MiXCR run on the 5' RACE reads, TCRdb lists one record per CDR3 protein. The table has about 120,000 distinct CDR3 sequences, 9% to 15% seen once; the top ten hold roughly 15%. The material sequenced was PBMCs, taken at follow-up. These receptors all stem from a male donor with early-stage non-small cell lung cancer. Both conserved end residues are part of each CDR3. D genes are given only for firm matches. The size entry is marked missing in some rows and otherwise reads once, few, many or a size class.

v_call	clone_size	j_call	d_call	cdr3_nt	cdr3_aa
TRBV19	NA	TRBJ2-5	TRBD1	TGTGCCAGTAGTATAACAGGGGCCGAGACCCAGTACTTC	CASSITGAETQYF
TRBV5-1	few	TRBJ1-6	NA	TGCGCCAGCAGCTTGGACAGCCAAAATTCACCCCTCCACTTT	CASSLDSQNSPLHF
TRBV12-3/TRBV12-4	few	TRBJ2-2	TRBD2	TGTGCCAGCAGCCCTGGACTAGCGGGGAGAACGAACACCGGGGAGCTGTTTTTT	CASSPGLAGRTNTGELFF
TRBV18	few	TRBJ1-3	NA	TGTGCCAGCTCACCACCATCCATGTACCCTGGAAACACCATATATTTT	CASSPPSMYPGNTIYF
TRBV6-1	many	TRBJ2-1	TRBD2	TGTGCCAGCAAGACTAGCGGTTACAATGAGCAGTTCTTC	CASKTSGYNEQFF
TRBV7-2	many	TRBJ1-1	TRBD1	TGTGCCAGCAGCATCGTCAGGGGGGAAGACACTGAAGCTTTCTTT	CASSIVRGEDTEAFF
TRBV20-1	few	TRBJ2-7	NA	TGCAGTGCTAGAGAGGGACAAAGGTACGAGCAGTACTTC	CSAREGQRYEQYF
TRBV4-2	NA	TRBJ2-1	NA	TGTGCCAGCAGCCAAGAAGGTCGTCGTGAGCTGTTCTTC	CASSQEGRRELFF
TRBV29-1	many	TRBJ2-1	TRBD1	TGCAGCGTTGAAGAGGACAGGGGGAATGAGCAGTTCTTC	CSVEEDRGNEQFF
TRBV7-2	NA	TRBJ2-5	NA	TGTGCCAGCGCCCGAGACAGAAGGGAGACCCAGTACTTC	CASARDRRETQYF
TRBV10-3	NA	TRBJ2-5	TRBD2	TGTGCCATCAGTGATAGCGGCGGGGGAAAGACCCAGTACTTC	CAISDSGGGKTQYF
TRBV29-1	NA	TRBJ2-7	NA	TGCAGCGTTGCATCTCAAACTGCGAATAGAAGATACGAGCAGTACTTC	CSVASQTANRRYEQYF
TRBV5-1	NA	TRBJ2-3	NA	TGCGCCAGCAGCTTGTTAGGTAGTGACACAGATACGCAGTATTTT	CASSLLGSDTDTQYF
TRBV20-1	many	TRBJ2-1	TRBD2	TGCAGTGCTAGAGGCCAGCGGGGTTACAATGAGCAGTTCTTC	CSARGQRGYNEQFF
TRBV19	many	TRBJ2-7	NA	TGTGCCAGTAGTATGACGACCGGGGGCGAGCAGTACTTC	CASSMTTGGEQYF
TRBV5-1	few	TRBJ1-3	NA	TGCGCCAGCAGCTTGACGACGGGCCAGGAGATATATTTT	CASSLTTGQEIYF
TRBV9	NA	TRBJ2-2	NA	TGTGCCAGCAGCGTAGAGGTTGGGGTCACCGGGGAGCTGTTTTTT	CASSVEVGVTGELFF
TRBV18	NA	TRBJ1-2	NA	TGTGCCAGCTCACCCCTGCCGGGGGCCTATGGCTACACCTTC	CASSPLPGAYGYTF
TRBV3-1	NA	TRBJ2-1	NA	TGTGCCAGCAGCCAGAGTTATGAGCAGTTCTTC	CASSQSYEQFF
TRBV28	NA	TRBJ1-6	NA	TGTGCCAGCAACACCCAGCCCGGCTCACCCCTCCACTTT	CASNTQPGSPLHF
TRBV13	many	TRBJ1-5	NA	TGTGCCAGCAGCCTAATAAATCAGCCCCAGCATTTT	CASSLINQPQHF
TRBV28	few	TRBJ1-6	TRBD1	TGTGCCAGCAGTGGGGGACAGCTCCCTAATTCACCCCTCCACTTT	CASSGGQLPNSPLHF
TRBV6-2/TRBV6-3	few	TRBJ2-1	NA	TGTGCCAGCAGTTACTCGAATCTTGGTCGGAAGTACAATGAGCAGTTCTTC	CASSYSNLGRKYNEQFF
TRBV19	NA	TRBJ2-7	NA	TGTGCCAGTAGTACTTCAGGCCAGGGAATCGGCCACTACGAGCAGTACTTC	CASSTSGQGIGHYEQYF
TRBV29-1	many	TRBJ1-1	NA	TGCAGCGTTTTCTCGCGGCCTGAAGCTTTCTTT	CSVFSRPEAFF
TRBV7-2	few	TRBJ1-5	NA	TGTGCCAGCAGCTTGAGTTGGGGGAATCAGCCCCAGCATTTT	CASSLSWGNQPQHF
TRBV6-2/TRBV6-3	NA	TRBJ2-3	TRBD2	TGTGCCAGCACCAACACGGCCCTTGGCGGGGGGGGCACAGATACGCAGTATTTT	CASTNTALGGGGTDTQYF
TRBV7-2	few	TRBJ2-3	NA	TGTGCCAGCAGCCCCGGACCAGATACGCAGTATTTT	CASSPGPDTQYF
TRBV7-8	few	TRBJ2-3	TRBD2	TGTGCCAGCAGCTGGGGGACTAGCGGTACAGATACGCAGTATTTT	CASSWGTSGTDTQYF
TRBV12-3/TRBV12-4	few	TRBJ2-6	NA	TGTGCCGGGGCGTCGGGCGGGGCCAACGTCCTGACTTTC	CAGASGGANVLTF
TRBV27	NA	TRBJ1-5	TRBD1	TGTGCCAGCAGTTTATCGTCAGGGGGAGTTATCAATCAGCCCCAGCATTTT	CASSLSSGGVINQPQHF